The present T cell receptor beta chain was sequenced within a study of early T cells in non-severe SARS-CoV-2 infection. Study outcomes and limitations: The VDJdb matching leaned toward anti-spike CD8 responses and overlooked private and CD4 specificities.

This CDR3 region has 12 residues. The V gene lost 5 bases and the J gene lost 0 bases, with 4 bases spanning the gap. From germline, CDR1 is SGHNT and CDR2 YENEEA. One entry per CDR3 protein, called by TCRdb with MiXCR from the 5' RACE reads. The repertoire has under 70,000 distinct CDR3 sequences, approximately 6.1% of them found once; the top ten carry around 3.4%. This clonotype was detected a few times. The antigen remains unidentified. The specimen comprised whole blood, sampled at baseline. The chain links TRBV11-3 to TRBJ1-1; D unresolved. The TCR was taken from an adult who was a healthcare worker with PCR-confirmed SARS-CoV-2 infection or an uninfected control (not recorded which). CDR3 sequence (DNA): TGTGCCAGCAGCCATGTGAACACTGAAGCTTTCTTT. This gives the protein CASSHVNTEAFF. Together with reference TRBV11-3 and TRBJ1-1, the CDR3 gives the full variable domain: EAGVVQSPRYKIIEKKQPVAFWCNPISGHNTLYWYLQNLGQGPELLIRYENEEAVDDSQLPKDRFSAERLKGVDSTLKIQPAELGDSAVYLCASSHVNTEAFFGQGTRLTVV.